Listed below are T cell receptor beta chains from one sample, sequenced in a study of blood T cell repertoires in COVID-19. Sequencing used immunoSEQ multiplex PCR; TCRdb keeps in-frame clones, though not all of them. The sample carries under 200,000 clones, roughly 80% recorded once. The sample taken for sequencing was peripheral blood. These receptors originate from a man aged 65 to 85 with acute or convalescent COVID-19. Each CDR3 is given with its conserved first and last residue.

>TRBV28
CASSLPDYGYTF
>TRBV18
CASSPPTTDTQYF
>TRBV6-5
CASRGGAYQPQHF
>TRBV19
CASSTSIELSGANVLTF
>TRBV27
CASTPGGSTYNEQFF
>TRBV6-5
CASSYSKAGGTGELFF
>TRBV6-5
CASSLTRGQNGNTIYF
>TRBV28
CASTTGGNQPQHF
>TRBV28
CASRGTPGPYTF
>TRBV6-6
CASTQPGIRNIQYF
>TRBV5-4
CASSLDFSSSYNEQFF
>TRBV4-1
CASGPGTSGGADTQYF
>TRBV9
CASSVGWGRLAGGETQYF
>TRBV5-8
CASSLGTGSHGYTF